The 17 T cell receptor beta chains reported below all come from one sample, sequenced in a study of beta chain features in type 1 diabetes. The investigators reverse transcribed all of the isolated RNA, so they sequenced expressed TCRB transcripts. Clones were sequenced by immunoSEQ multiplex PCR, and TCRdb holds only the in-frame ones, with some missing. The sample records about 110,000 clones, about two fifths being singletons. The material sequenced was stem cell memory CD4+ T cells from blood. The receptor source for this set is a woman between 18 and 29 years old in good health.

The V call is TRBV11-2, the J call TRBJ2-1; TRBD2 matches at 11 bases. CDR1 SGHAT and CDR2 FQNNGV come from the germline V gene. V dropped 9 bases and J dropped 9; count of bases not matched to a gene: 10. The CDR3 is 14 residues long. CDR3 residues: CASTIAGGRGEQFF. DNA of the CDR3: TGTGCCAGTACAATAGCGGGAGGGAGGGGTGAGCAGTTCTTC.

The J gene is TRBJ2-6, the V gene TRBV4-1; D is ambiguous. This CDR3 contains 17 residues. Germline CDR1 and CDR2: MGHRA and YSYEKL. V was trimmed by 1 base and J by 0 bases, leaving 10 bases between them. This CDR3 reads CASSQAKIFSGANVLTF. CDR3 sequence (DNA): TGCGCCAGCAGCCAAGCCAAAATTTTCTCTGGGGCCAACGTCCTGACTTTC.

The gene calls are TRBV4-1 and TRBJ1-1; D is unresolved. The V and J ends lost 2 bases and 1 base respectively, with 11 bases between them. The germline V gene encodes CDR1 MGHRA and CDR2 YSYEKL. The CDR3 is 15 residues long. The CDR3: CASSQPTQKNTEAFF. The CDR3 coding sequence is TGCGCCAGCAGCCAACCCACACAGAAGAACACTGAAGCTTTCTTT.

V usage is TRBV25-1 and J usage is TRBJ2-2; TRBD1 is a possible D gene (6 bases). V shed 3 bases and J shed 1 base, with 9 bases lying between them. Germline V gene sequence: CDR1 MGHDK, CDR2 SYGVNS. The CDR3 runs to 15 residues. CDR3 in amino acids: CASSDVQGNTGELFF. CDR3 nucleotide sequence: TGTGCCAGCAGTGACGTACAGGGGAACACCGGGGAGCTGTTTTTT.

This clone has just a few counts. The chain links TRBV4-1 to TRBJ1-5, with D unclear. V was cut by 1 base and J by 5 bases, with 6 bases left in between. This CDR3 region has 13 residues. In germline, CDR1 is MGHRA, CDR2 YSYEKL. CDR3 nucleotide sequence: TGCGCCAGCAGCCAAGGAGAGTATCAGCCCCAGCATTTT. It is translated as CASSQGEYQPQHF.

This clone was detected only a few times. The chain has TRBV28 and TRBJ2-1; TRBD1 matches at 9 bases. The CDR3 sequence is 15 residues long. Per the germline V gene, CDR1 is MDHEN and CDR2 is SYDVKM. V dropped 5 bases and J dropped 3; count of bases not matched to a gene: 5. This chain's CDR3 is CASSPGTGRYNEQFF. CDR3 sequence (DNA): TGTGCCAGCAGTCCCGGGACAGGGCGCTACAATGAGCAGTTCTTC.

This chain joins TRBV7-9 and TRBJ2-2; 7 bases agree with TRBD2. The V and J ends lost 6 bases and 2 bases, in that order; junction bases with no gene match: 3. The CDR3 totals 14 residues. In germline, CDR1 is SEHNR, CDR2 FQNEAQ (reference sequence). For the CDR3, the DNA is TGTGCCAGCAGACAGACTAGCAACACCGGGGAGCTGTTTTTT. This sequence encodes CASRQTSNTGELFF.

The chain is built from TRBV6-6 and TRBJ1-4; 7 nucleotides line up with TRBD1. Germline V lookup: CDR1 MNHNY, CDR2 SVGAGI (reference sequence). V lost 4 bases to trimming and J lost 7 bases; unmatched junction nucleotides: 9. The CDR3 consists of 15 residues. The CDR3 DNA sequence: TGTGCCAGCAGTTGGGACAGAGCGTTTACTGAAAAACTGTTTTTT. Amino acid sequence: CASSWDRAFTEKLFF.

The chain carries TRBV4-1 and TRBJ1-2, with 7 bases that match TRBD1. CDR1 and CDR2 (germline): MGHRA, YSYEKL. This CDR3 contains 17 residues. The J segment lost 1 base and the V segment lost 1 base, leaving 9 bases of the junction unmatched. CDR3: CASSQGPGTALNYGYTF. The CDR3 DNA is TGCGCCAGCAGCCAAGGCCCCGGGACAGCGCTTAACTATGGCTACACCTTC.

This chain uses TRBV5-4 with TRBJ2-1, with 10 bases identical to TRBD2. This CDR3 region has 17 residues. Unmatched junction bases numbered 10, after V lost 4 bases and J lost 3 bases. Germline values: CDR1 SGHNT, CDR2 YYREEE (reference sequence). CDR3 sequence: CASSLTGLAGVYNEQFF. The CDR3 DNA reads TGTGCCAGCAGCCTGACCGGCCTAGCGGGGGTCTACAATGAGCAGTTCTTC.

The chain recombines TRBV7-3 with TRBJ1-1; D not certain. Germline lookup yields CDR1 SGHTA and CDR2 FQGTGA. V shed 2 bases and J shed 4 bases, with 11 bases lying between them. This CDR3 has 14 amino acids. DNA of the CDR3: TGTGCCAGCAGCTTAGGAATTCGGGGCACTGAAGCTTTCTTT. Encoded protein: CASSLGIRGTEAFF.

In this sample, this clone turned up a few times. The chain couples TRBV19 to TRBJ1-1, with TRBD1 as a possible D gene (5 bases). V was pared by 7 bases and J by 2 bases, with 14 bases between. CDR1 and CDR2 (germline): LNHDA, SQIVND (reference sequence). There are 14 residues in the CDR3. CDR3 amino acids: CASTGRVLNTEAFF. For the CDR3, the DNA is TGTGCCAGTACGGGCAGGGTATTAAACACTGAAGCTTTCTTT. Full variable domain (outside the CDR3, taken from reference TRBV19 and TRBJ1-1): DGGITQSPKYLFRKEGQNVTLSCEQNLNHDAMYWYRQDPGQGLRLIYYSQIVNDFQKGDIAEGYSVSREKKESFPLTVTSAQKNPTAFYLCASTGRVLNTEAFFGQGTRLTVV.

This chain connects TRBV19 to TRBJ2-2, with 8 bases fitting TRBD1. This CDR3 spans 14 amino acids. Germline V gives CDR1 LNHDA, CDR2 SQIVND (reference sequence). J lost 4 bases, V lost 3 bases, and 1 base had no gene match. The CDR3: CASSITGGTGELFF. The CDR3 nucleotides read TGTGCCAGTAGTATCACAGGGGGCACCGGGGAGCTGTTTTTT.

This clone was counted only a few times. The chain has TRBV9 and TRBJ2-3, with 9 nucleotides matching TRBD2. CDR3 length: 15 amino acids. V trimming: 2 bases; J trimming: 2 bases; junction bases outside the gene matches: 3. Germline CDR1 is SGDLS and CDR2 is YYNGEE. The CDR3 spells CASSVTSGYTDTQYF. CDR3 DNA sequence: TGTGCCAGCAGCGTGACTAGCGGATACACAGATACGCAGTATTTT.

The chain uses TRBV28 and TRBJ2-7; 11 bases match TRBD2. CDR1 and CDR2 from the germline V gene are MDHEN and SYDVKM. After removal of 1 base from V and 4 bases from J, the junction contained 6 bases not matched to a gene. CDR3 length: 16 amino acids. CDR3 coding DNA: TGTGCCAGCAGTTTATATCACCTAGCGGGAGGATACGAGCAGTACTTC. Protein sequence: CASSLYHLAGGYEQYF.

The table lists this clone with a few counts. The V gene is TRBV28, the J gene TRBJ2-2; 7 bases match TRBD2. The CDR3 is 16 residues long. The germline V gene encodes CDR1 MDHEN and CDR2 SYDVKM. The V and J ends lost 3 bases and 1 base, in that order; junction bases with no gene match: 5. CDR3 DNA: TGTGCCAGCAGTTTGGGGCGGGAGTGGAACACCGGGGAGCTGTTTTTT. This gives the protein CASSLGREWNTGELFF.

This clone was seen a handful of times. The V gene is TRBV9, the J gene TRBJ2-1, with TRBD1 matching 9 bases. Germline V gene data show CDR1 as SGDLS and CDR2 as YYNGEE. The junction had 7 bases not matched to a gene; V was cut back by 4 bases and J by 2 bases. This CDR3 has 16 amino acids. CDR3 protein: CASSYRGQRPYNEQFF. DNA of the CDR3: TGTGCCAGCAGCTACAGGGGGCAAAGGCCCTACAATGAGCAGTTCTTC.